This TCR beta chain was recorded in a study of T-cell reconstitution after alpha-beta-depleted transplantation in children. A TCRbeta library incorporating unique molecular identifiers was prepared. Each CDR3 protein is one row after TCRdb ran MiXCR on the PCR reads. The sample consists of some 600,000 distinct CDR3 sequences, 10% to 15% of them appearing once. The CDR3 has 17 residues. Trimming removed 0 bases at V and 2 bases at J, with 15 bases between. Per the germline V gene, CDR1 is LGHNA and CDR2 is YSLEER. The sequence was collected from a male patient under 18 who had a stem cell transplant for acute myeloid leukemia, so the T cells may come from the graft donor. The rearrangement joins TRBV4-3 to TRBJ2-3; D gene unclear. This specimen was PBMCs, mostly from graft donor cells, taken 360 days after TCRalphabeta/CD19-depleted stem cell transplant. The CDR3 nucleotides read TGCGCCAGCAGCCAAGATTGGCCACAACCATCCACAGATACGCAGTATTTT. Its protein is CASSQDWPQPSTDTQYF.